This is a list of T cell receptor beta chains from one sample in a study of blood T cell repertoires in COVID-19. Measured with immunoSEQ multiplex PCR; TCRdb has only the in-frame clones, and not every one. The sample has about 78,000 clones, about nine tenths seen once. The sequencing input was peripheral blood. These receptors were collected from a woman aged 50 to 65 in a cohort sampled during active COVID-19. CDR3s include the opening cysteine and the closing phenylalanine or tryptophan. A D gene is named only where the DNA matches it firmly.

CASSDQALDTEAFF	-	TRBV6-1	TRBJ1-1
CASSLGLARSDTQYF	TRBD2	TRBV7-9	TRBJ2-3
CASSLGNSGYSGNTIYF	-	TRBV5-1	TRBJ1-3
CASSPSRQSGETQYF	-	TRBV5-5	TRBJ2-5
CATSDYGETQYF	-	TRBV24-1	TRBJ2-5
CASSFGTPGDTQYF	-	TRBV5-1	TRBJ2-3
CAIQGLGGGTETQYF	-	TRBV28	TRBJ2-5
CASTLRGLSGANVLTF	-	TRBV27	TRBJ2-6
CASSPGTGADEQYF	TRBD1	TRBV18	TRBJ2-7
CASSPGTFTGELFF	-	TRBV11-2	TRBJ2-2
CASGQSVGGYNEQFF	-	TRBV7-3	TRBJ2-1
CASSLRPTGTSNTGELFF	-	TRBV7-3	TRBJ2-2
CASRIPGNTEAFF	-	TRBV28	TRBJ1-1
CASSGATGGPYNEQFF	TRBD1	TRBV10-1	TRBJ2-1
CASREPGGRYTF	-	TRBV27	TRBJ1-2
CATSTDSYNQPQHF	-	TRBV24-1	TRBJ1-5
CASSQGQTYGYTF	-	TRBV7-3	TRBJ1-2
CASGLVNERDTQYF	-	TRBV12-5	TRBJ2-3
CASSLSTALGRGYTF	-	TRBV3-1/TRBV3-2	TRBJ1-2
CASSLSGGAGAAYEQYF	TRBD2	TRBV27	TRBJ2-7
CASSLEAGSRAQYF	-	TRBV28	TRBJ2-5
CASSLRHRETQYF	-	TRBV4-1	TRBJ2-5
CASSQDPGGGFYEKLFF	-	TRBV3-1/TRBV3-2	TRBJ1-4
CASSFRPNLPGDYEQYF	-	TRBV28	TRBJ2-7
CASSPPARGSSYNEQFF	-	TRBV18	TRBJ2-1
CASSAHTGETEAFF	-	TRBV9	TRBJ1-1
CASSFGEHREQYF	-	TRBV11-3	TRBJ2-7
CASSYQLRETSEQYF	-	TRBV6-5	TRBJ2-7
CASSPQGSYNEQFF	-	TRBV11-3	TRBJ2-1
CASSSQGVYSNQPQHF	TRBD1	TRBV7-9	TRBJ1-5
CASSRPGQNSGNTIYF	TRBD1	TRBV7-9	TRBJ1-3
CASRPWDSGNSNQPQHF	-	TRBV27	TRBJ1-5
CALGVGNTEAFF	-	TRBV30	TRBJ1-1
CASSRPEGNTGELFF	-	TRBV5-4	TRBJ2-2
CASSLRDSAGYTF	TRBD1	TRBV6-6	TRBJ1-2
CSGANIQGAQYF	-	TRBV29-1	TRBJ2-7
CATNGLAQETQYF	TRBD2	TRBV2	TRBJ2-5
CASSLSGSHTGELFF	-	TRBV11-3	TRBJ2-2